The 30 T cell receptor beta chains below come from one sample, sequenced in a study of T cell responses to AZD1222 COVID-19 vaccine. The repertoire was sequenced with immunoSEQ multiplex PCR; TCRdb's copy has only in-frame clones and lacks some. This table has approximately 82,000 clones, about 90% appearing once. The sequencing here drew on peripheral blood, taken 28 days after the second AZD1222 dose. The receptors stem from an adult who received the AZD1222 COVID-19 vaccine.

As regards this clone: Other DNA sequences in the sample encode the same CDR3. V is TRBV5-6 and J is TRBJ2-6, with no clear D. The CDR3 runs 14 residues. Germline CDR1 and CDR2: SGHDT and YYEEEE. Trimming removed 0 bases at V and 1 base at J, with 2 bases between. The CDR3 DNA follows: TGTGCCAGCAGCTTGGGATCTGGGGCCAACGTCCTGACTTTC. Residues: CASSLGSGANVLTF.

This clone was counted a single time. The DNA for the CDR3 is TGTGCCAGCAGTGATTGGGGGATGGAAAATGAAAAACTGTTTTTT. This translates into CASSDWGMENEKLFF. The chain employs TRBV2 and TRBJ1-4; tentatively, D is TRBD1 (5 bases). V was pared by 3 bases and J by 5 bases, with 13 bases between. From germline, CDR1 is SNHLY and CDR2 FYNNEI. The CDR3 covers 15 residues. The whole variable domain, remainder taken from reference TRBV2 and TRBJ1-4, is EPEVTQTPSHQVTQMGQEVILRCVPISNHLYFYWYRQILGQKVEFLVSFYNNEISEKSEIFDDQFSVERPDGSNFTLKIRSTKLEDSAMYFCASSDWGMENEKLFFGSGTQLSVL.

The CDR3 is CASRRPGEGMLHYGYTF. The CDR3, as DNA: TGTGCCAGCAGACGCCCCGGGGAGGGGATGCTGCACTATGGCTACACCTTC. The chain links TRBV28 to TRBJ1-2, with a possible D match to TRBD1 (5 bases). This CDR3 contains 17 residues. The V end was cut by 6 bases, the J end by 3 bases, with 23 bases between. Germline CDR1 MDHEN, CDR2 SYDVKM.

This clone showed up just a few times. The CDR3 sequence is CASSPWDSPYEQYF. The CDR3 DNA reads TGTGCCAGCAGCCCGTGGGACAGCCCCTACGAGCAGTACTTC. The chain uses TRBV27 and TRBJ2-7; 7 bases are a match to TRBD1. CDR1 MNHEY and CDR2 SMNVEV come from the germline V gene (reference sequence). Germline trimming cut 6 bases from V and 2 bases from J; bases unmatched to any gene: 7. This CDR3 contains 14 residues.

The rearrangement joins TRBV27 to TRBJ1-2; 11 bases are a match to TRBD1. The CDR3 is 14 residues long. After removal of 8 bases from V and 6 bases from J, the junction contained 8 bases not matched to a gene. Germline V gene lookup returns CDR1 MNHEY and CDR2 SMNVEV (reference sequence). The CDR3 nucleotides are TGTGCCAGCTCCCTTACGGGACAGGGGGATGGCTACACCTTC. Translation: CASSLTGQGDGYTF.

The J gene is TRBJ1-5, the V gene TRBV7-7; D gene unclear. Germline values: CDR1 SSHAT, CDR2 FNYEAQ (reference sequence). This CDR3 is built from 17 residues. Trimming shortened V by 2 bases and J by 2 bases, and 16 bases separated the two germline ends. CDR3 DNA sequence: TGTGCCAGCAGCTTACGGCAGACGGGTAGCCGCAATCAGCCCCAGCATTTT. As protein: CASSLRQTGSRNQPQHF.

This chain uses TRBV2 with TRBJ2-5; D remains ambiguous. The germline V gene encodes CDR1 SNHLY and CDR2 FYNNEI. The CDR3 totals 12 residues. Trimming removed 4 bases from V and 5 bases from J, with 8 bases in between. Here the CDR3 DNA reads TGTGCCAGCAGTGCACCCCCGGAGACCCAGTACTTC. It codes for CASSAPPETQYF.

V and J are TRBV7-6 and TRBJ2-2; possibly TRBD1 for D (5 bases). The germline V gene has CDR1 SGHVS and CDR2 FNYEAQ. With 4 bases removed from V and 7 bases from J, the gap between germline ends came to 16 bases. CDR3 length equals 15 residues. The CDR3 here is CASSSSTHRGGELFF. In nucleotides, the CDR3 is TGTGCCAGCAGCTCCTCCACCCATAGGGGCGGGGAGCTGTTTTTT.

The chain links TRBV7-6 to TRBJ2-1, with 12 bases that match TRBD1. The CDR3 length is 15 residues. Germline-derived CDR1 and CDR2 are SGHVS and FNYEAQ. Trimming removed 4 bases from V and 7 bases from J; junction bases left unmatched: 5. CDR3 loop: CASSWGQGAGNEQFF. The CDR3 bases are TGTGCCAGCAGCTGGGGACAGGGGGCGGGGAATGAGCAGTTCTTC.

This sequence joins TRBV27 and TRBJ1-1, with TRBD1 identical over 7 bases. The CDR3 totals 14 residues. Germline values: CDR1 MNHEY, CDR2 SMNVEV (reference sequence). The trim removed 6 bases at V and 2 bases at J, leaving 6 bases unmatched. The CDR3 loop reads CASRDDRVNTEAFF. DNA of the CDR3: TGTGCCAGCAGGGATGACAGGGTAAACACTGAAGCTTTCTTT.

In this sample, this clone turned up once. The chain recombines TRBV7-9 with TRBJ2-7, with D possibly TRBD2 on 6 matching bases. V was clipped by 8 bases and J by 4 bases, with 12 bases between them. CDR1 SEHNR and CDR2 FQNEAQ come from the germline V gene (reference sequence). The CDR3 is 12 residues long. In nucleotides, the CDR3 is TGTGCCAGCTCCTGGGGGGAGTACGAGCAGTACTTC. Its translation: CASSWGEYEQYF.

This clone was counted a single time. V gene TRBV6-5 combines with J gene TRBJ1-1; the D is unclear. The CDR3 loop spans 13 amino acids. V lost 6 bases and J lost 0, with 8 bases in between. CDR1 and CDR2 from the germline V gene are MNHEY and SVGAGI. The CDR3 DNA reads TGTGCCAGCAGCCCAACGTTGAACACTGAAGCTTTCTTT. Protein product: CASSPTLNTEAFF.

This chain links TRBV5-1 with TRBJ1-2; D perhaps matches TRBD1 (6 bases). With 0 bases removed from V and 4 bases from J, the gap between germline ends came to 19 bases. The CDR3 has 17 residues. Germline V lookup: CDR1 SGHRS, CDR2 YFSETQ. For the CDR3, the DNA is TGCGCCAGCAGCTTGGACGGACAGCTCGTTTCTGGCTATGGCTACACCTTC. This translates into CASSLDGQLVSGYGYTF. The full variable domain, with the rest looked up from reference TRBV5-1 and TRBJ1-2, is KAGVTQTPRYLIKTRGQQVTLSCSPISGHRSVSWYQQTPGQGLQFLFEYFSETQRNKGNFPGRFSGRQFSNSRSEMNVSTLELGDSALYLCASSLDGQLVSGYGYTFGSGTRLTVV.

This clone occurred a few times. The chain employs TRBV7-2 and TRBJ1-1; no reliable D call. From germline, CDR1 is SGHTA and CDR2 FQGNSA. V shed 1 base and J shed 1 base, with 7 bases lying between them. This CDR3 is built from 14 residues. The CDR3 DNA follows: TGTGCCAGCAGCTTAGATTGGAGGAACACTGAAGCTTTCTTT. Its translation: CASSLDWRNTEAFF.

The chain recombines TRBV19 with TRBJ2-3; 8 bases are shared with TRBD2. Trimming removed 5 bases from V and 6 bases from J; junction bases left unmatched: 10. The CDR3 runs 15 residues. CDR1 is LNHDA, CDR2 SQIVND, per germline (reference sequence). The CDR3 region has the DNA TGTGCCAGTAGTCCTACTAGCGGACTCACGGATACGCAGTATTTT. It specifies CASSPTSGLTDTQYF.

The rearrangement joins TRBV5-6 to TRBJ2-1, with 8 bases lining up with TRBD1. The CDR3 extends over 15 amino acids. The germline gives CDR1 SGHDT, CDR2 YYEEEE. The J segment lost 14 bases and the V segment lost 0 bases, leaving 13 bases of the junction unmatched. CDR3 region: CASSLVLDRAAREFF. CDR3 coding DNA: TGTGCCAGCAGCTTGGTATTGGACAGGGCCGCCCGAGAGTTCTTC.

The chain recombines TRBV7-9 with TRBJ2-5, with TRBD2 identical over 7 bases. CDR1 is SEHNR and CDR2 is FQNEAQ in the germline V gene (reference sequence). Trimming cost V 4 bases and J 5 bases; bases outside gene matches: 4. There are 13 residues in the CDR3. CDR3 in DNA: TGTGCCAGCAGCTGGACTAGTGGGGAGACCCAGTACTTC. The encoded protein is CASSWTSGETQYF.

The rearrangement joins TRBV6-2 or TRBV6-3 to TRBJ1-2, with D unclear. Germline V gene data show CDR1 as MNHEY and CDR2 as SVGEGT. Trimming left V 2 bases short and J 0 bases short, with 7 bases between. This CDR3 has 14 amino acids. The CDR3 reads CASSYRVANYGYTF. Written as DNA, the CDR3 is TGTGCCAGCAGTTACAGGGTAGCTAACTATGGCTACACCTTC.

This sequence joins TRBV4-2 and TRBJ1-2; D is unresolved. Germline V gene lookup returns CDR1 LGHNA and CDR2 YNFKEQ. V was cut by 1 base and J by 0 bases, with 9 bases left in between. This CDR3 contains 15 residues. The CDR3: CASSQGVGTNYGYTF. CDR3 sequence (DNA): TGTGCCAGCAGCCAAGGGGTAGGGACTAACTATGGCTACACCTTC.

This chain joins TRBV30 and TRBJ2-5, with D perhaps matching TRBD1 or TRBD2 (5 bases each). V was cut by 0 bases and J by 1 base, with 9 bases left in between. CDR1 GTSNPN and CDR2 SVGIG come from the germline V gene (reference sequence). The CDR3 is 14 amino acids. The CDR3 DNA sequence: TGTGCCTGGAGTGTTGGGGGTACCCAAGAGACCCAGTACTTC. It translates to CAWSVGGTQETQYF.

CDR3 DNA sequence: TGCAGTGCTAGAGGCCCCGAGGGCTACACCTTC. Translating gives CSARGPEGYTF. The chain couples TRBV20-1 to TRBJ1-2; D uncertain. The V gene lost 1 base and the J gene lost 8 bases, with 8 bases spanning the gap. This CDR3 contains 11 residues. Germline V gene lookup returns CDR1 DFQATT and CDR2 SNEGSKA (reference sequence).

The V and J genes are TRBV7-3 and TRBJ2-3, with D perhaps matching TRBD1 (7 bases). This CDR3 is 16 amino acids long. The V gene lost 5 bases and the J gene lost 1 base, with 16 bases spanning the gap. Germline CDR1 and CDR2: SGHTA and FQGTGA. DNA of the CDR3: TGTGCCAGCAGCGCGGCGGGACAGCCGGGCACAGATACGCAGTATTTT. The encoded protein is CASSAAGQPGTDTQYF.

CDR3 sequence (DNA): TGTGCCAGCAGCCGAGAAACAGGGGAGGGGGAGCAGTTCTTC. Residues: CASSRETGEGEQFF. J is TRBJ2-1 and V is TRBV5-6, with D tentatively TRBD1 or TRBD2 (7 bases each). V gave up 4 bases and J gave up 10 bases, with 18 bases separating them. This CDR3 comprises 14 residues. Germline V gene lookup returns CDR1 SGHDT and CDR2 YYEEEE.

The V and J genes are TRBV13 and TRBJ1-6; D is perhaps TRBD1 (5 bases). CDR1 and CDR2 from the germline V gene are PRHDT and FYEKMQ (reference sequence). There are 14 residues in the CDR3. V lost 0 bases and J 7 bases, leaving 7 bases between the germline ends. The CDR3 DNA sequence: TGTGCCAGCAGCTTAGGGCAGGGAAATTCACCCCTCCACTTT. It encodes CASSLGQGNSPLHF.

The chain has TRBV7-2 and TRBJ2-1; a possible D gene is TRBD1 (6 bases). Trimming took off 3 bases at V and 7 bases at J, with 13 bases between the two ends. The germline gives CDR1 SGHTA, CDR2 FQGNSA. The CDR3 sequence is 14 residues long. The CDR3, as DNA: TGTGCCAGCAGCTTTGGACAGCCCAAAAATGAGCAGTTCTTC. Residues: CASSFGQPKNEQFF.

In its sample, this clone was seen once. The chain recombines TRBV19 with TRBJ2-5, with D possibly matching TRBD2 (5 bases). V was trimmed by 3 bases and J by 0 bases, leaving 11 bases between them. The CDR3 is 15 amino acids. Per the germline V gene, CDR1 is LNHDA and CDR2 is SQIVND (reference sequence). The CDR3 reads CASSISAGDQETQYF. CDR3 nucleotide sequence: TGTGCCAGTAGTATCTCCGCCGGGGACCAAGAGACCCAGTACTTC. The full variable domain, its missing parts supplied by reference TRBV19 and TRBJ2-5, is DGGITQSPKYLFRKEGQNVTLSCEQNLNHDAMYWYRQDPGQGLRLIYYSQIVNDFQKGDIAEGYSVSREKKESFPLTVTSAQKNPTAFYLCASSISAGDQETQYFGPGTRLLVL.

The CDR3 region is CSGGRGEGYGYTF. The DNA for the CDR3 is TGCAGCGGGGGAAGAGGGGAGGGCTATGGCTACACCTTC. The chain carries TRBV29-1 and TRBJ1-2; D is perhaps TRBD1 (5 bases). The germline gives CDR1 SQVTM, CDR2 ANQGSEA. The CDR3 runs 13 residues. Deletions cut 7 bases from V and 4 bases from J, with 16 bases between.

This clone appeared a single time. The CDR3 DNA follows: TGCGCCAGCAGCCAAGAGGACCAGGCAAGCTCCTACGAGCAGTACTTC. It yields the protein CASSQEDQASSYEQYF. The V gene is TRBV4-1, the J gene TRBJ2-7; D unclear. Deletions cut 0 bases from V and 0 bases from J, with 12 bases between. The CDR3 loop spans 16 amino acids. Germline lookup yields CDR1 MGHRA and CDR2 YSYEKL.

The V and J genes are TRBV28 and TRBJ1-4, with D tentatively TRBD1 (6 bases). Looked up from germline, CDR1 is MDHEN and CDR2 is SYDVKM. The CDR3 covers 17 residues. The ends were cut back, 6 bases at V and 2 bases at J, with 19 bases in the middle. CDR3 in DNA: TGTGCCAGCAGCGAACAGGGTAGGGGCGCGACTAATGAAAAACTGTTTTTT. It yields the protein CASSEQGRGATNEKLFF.

The chain combines TRBV6-5 with TRBJ1-1; D remains unclear. Germline CDR1 MNHEY, CDR2 SVGAGI. The length of the CDR3 is 15 residues. V was shortened by 2 bases and J by 4 bases, with 14 bases between the two germline ends. The CDR3 is CASSYPGAGITEAFF. DNA for the CDR3: TGTGCCAGCAGTTACCCGGGAGCGGGTATCACTGAAGCTTTCTTT.